Shown below are 20 T cell receptor beta chains from a single sample sequenced in a study of tissue T cells after allogeneic stem cell transplantation. Method: immunoSEQ multiplex PCR; TCRdb's copy keeps in-frame clones and lacks some. In the table there are 7,500 to 10,000 clones, under 55% of which are singletons. Time point meaning: mouse harvest day 7 after allogeneic transplant. Mouse grafts combined 10^7 T-cell-depleted bone marrow cells with 10^6 splenic CD5+ T cells. Material for sequencing was gut tissue. The receptors here all came from a female BALB/c mouse given C57BL/6 T cells with graft-versus-host disease after an allogeneic hematopoietic cell transplant.

In the case of this clone: Gene names refer to mouse genes. The observed sequence ends 1 residue before the CDR3 terminus, with the missing tail filled in from the germline J gene. The gene calls are TRBV13-1 and TRBJ1-4; TRBD1 is a possible D gene (6 bases). V was trimmed by 0 bases and J by 4 bases, leaving 10 bases between them. The CDR3 runs 15 residues. CDR1 and CDR2 from the germline V gene are NSHNY and SYGAGN. Here the CDR3 reads CASSDAGDNNERLFF. The part of the CDR3 DNA that was read is TGTGCCAGCAGTGATGCGGGGGACAACAACGAAAGATTATTT.

This clone was seen more than once but under ten times. The gene names here belong to mouse. The read terminates 1 residue before the CDR3 end, so the remaining end is supplied by the germline J gene. The chain has TRBV13-1 and TRBJ1-1; D may be TRBD1 (6 bases). Germline loops: CDR1 NSHNY, CDR2 SYGAGN. Trimming took 5 bases from V and 7 from J, leaving 9 bases between them. The CDR3 runs 11 residues. Incomplete CDR3 DNA: TGTGCCAGCAGGGCGGACAGAGAAGTCTTC. This gives the protein CASRADREVF. The CDR3 as a whole reads CASRADREVFF.

With regard to this clone: Mouse germline and gene names are used. The sequenced fragment ends 1 residue before the CDR3 boundary, so the rest is inferred from the germline J gene. The chain recombines TRBV1 with TRBJ2-5; 9 positions match TRBD2. V shed 5 bases, J shed 6 bases, and the junction held 6 bases outside the gene matches. The CDR3 extends over 14 amino acids. Germline assignment: CDR1 NSQYPW and CDR2 LRSPGD (reference sequence). CDR3 residues: CTCSSWGGADTQYF. CDR3 DNA, as far as it was read: TGCACCTGCAGTTCATGGGGGGGCGCCGACACCCAGTAC. Supplemented by reference TRBV1 and TRBJ2-5, the full variable domain reads VTLLEQNPRWRLVPRGQAVNLRCILKNSQYPWMSWYQQDLQKQLQWLFTLRSPGDKEVKSLPGADYLATRVTDTELRLQVANMSQGRTLYCTCSSWGGADTQYFGPGTRLLVL.

There are a few counts of this clone. Mouse names are used for the genes. The read ends 1 residue shy of where the CDR3 ends; the end is completed using the germline J gene. The chain joins TRBV23 to TRBJ1-3; the table's D call TRBD1 went unverified against the DNA. The germline V gene has CDR1 KGHTA and CDR2 FQNQQP. The CDR3 totals 14 residues. The part of the CDR3 DNA that was read is TGCTCCAGCAGTCGACAGGGGGCTGGAAATACGCTCTAT. Protein: CSSSRQGAGNTLY. The whole CDR3 sequence is CSSSRQGAGNTLYF.

There are a few counts of this clone. Mouse gene names and germline throughout. The CDR3 end is not reached by the read, which stops 1 residue before it; the germline J gene fills it in. The V and J genes are TRBV5 and TRBJ2-7; tentative D call: TRBD1 (5 bases). CDR1 and CDR2 (germline): LGHNA, YNLKQL (reference sequence). The V end lost 4 bases, the J end lost 3 bases, and 7 bases lay between the germline ends. CDR3 length: 12 amino acids. Partial CDR3 DNA: TGTGCCAGCAGCCCGACAGTCTATGAACAGTAC. Its protein product is CASSPTVYEQY. The entire CDR3 sequence reads CASSPTVYEQYF.

The sample holds a few counts of this clone. Gene names are the mouse ones. Read data end 1 residue before the CDR3 end; the end is taken from the germline J gene. The chain carries TRBV13-3 and TRBJ2-7; 9 bases fit TRBD1. CDR1 NNHDY and CDR2 SYVADS come from the germline V gene. V trimming: 3 bases; J trimming: 5 bases; junction bases outside the gene matches: 0. This CDR3 comprises 12 residues. CDR3 DNA, as far as it was read: TGTGCCAGCAGTGGGACAGGGGATGAACAGTAC. Translation gives CASSGTGDEQY. The full CDR3 sequence reads CASSGTGDEQYF.

This clone was detected only once. Any gene name here is a mouse gene name. The sequenced fragment ends 1 residue before the CDR3 boundary, so the rest is inferred from the germline J gene. The V call is TRBV13-2, the J call TRBJ2-3; D is perhaps TRBD2 (6 bases). Trimming removed 1 base at V and 2 bases at J, with 11 bases between. The CDR3 runs to 15 residues. Germline-derived CDR1 and CDR2 are NNHNN and SYGAGS (reference sequence). The CDR3 DNA, read in part, is TGTGCCAGCGGTGATCCTGGGGCAAATGCAGAAACGCTGTAT. The encoded protein is CASGDPGANAETLY. In full, the CDR3 reads CASGDPGANAETLYF.

A few counts support this clone. Mouse names are used for the genes. The covered CDR3 bases are TGCTCCAGCAGCCTCAAAATTTCCAACGAAAGATTATTT. Its translation: CSSSLKISNERLF. The full CDR3 reads CSSSLKISNERLFF. The rearrangement joins TRBV23 to TRBJ1-4. The CDR3 end is not reached by the read, which stops 1 residue before it; the germline J gene fills it in. This CDR3 region has 14 residues. From germline, CDR1 is KGHTA and CDR2 FQNQQP.

Comments on this clone: All gene names here are mouse names. The CDR3 DNA, read in part, is TGTGCAAGCAGCTTAGAGGGTGACACAGAAGTCTTC. Amino acid sequence: CASSLEGDTEVF. In full, the CDR3 reads CASSLEGDTEVFF. The chain uses TRBV16 and TRBJ1-1; D not resolved. Read data end 1 residue before the CDR3 end; the end is taken from the germline J gene. CDR3 size: 13 residues. Germline loops: CDR1 SGHSA, CDR2 FRNQAP. The germline V and J ends were trimmed by 0 bases and 3 bases, with 5 bases remaining between them.

For this clone: Gene and germline names: mouse. Coverage ceases 1 residue before the CDR3 finishes, and the germline J gene fills in the end. Within the sample, other DNA sequences also encode this same CDR3. V usage is TRBV26 and J usage is TRBJ1-6, with 7 positions matching TRBD1. TRBJ1-6 has ORF status, its function being uncertain. With 4 bases clipped from V and 3 bases from J, the junction kept 0 bases outside the gene matches. The germline V gene encodes CDR1 KGHPV and CDR2 FQNQEV (reference sequence). The CDR3 sequence is 14 residues long. CDR3 in amino acids: CASSRQGYNSPLYF. The CDR3 DNA, read in part, is TGTGCCAGCAGTCGACAGGGCTATAATTCGCCCCTCTAC.

Comments on this clone: Gene names refer to mouse genes. Sequencing ends 1 residue short of the CDR3 end; the germline J gene provides the rest. Distinct nucleotide sequences in the sample also encode this CDR3. This sequence joins TRBV26 and TRBJ2-2; no clear D. CDR1 is KGHPV and CDR2 is FQNQEV in the germline V gene (reference sequence). V was pared by 2 bases and J by 1 base, with 2 bases between. The CDR3 spans 13 residues. CDR3 region: CASSLGNTGQLYF. The sequenced CDR3 bases are TGTGCCAGCAGTCTGGGAAACACCGGGCAGCTCTAC.

This clone is termed medium-sized. The gene names here belong to mouse. The sequence runs out 1 residue before the end of the CDR3; the remainder is reconstructed from the germline J gene. The J gene is TRBJ2-4, the V gene TRBV1; a weak D match, TRBD1 (5 bases). The germline gives CDR1 NSQYPW, CDR2 LRSPGD (reference sequence). The CDR3 totals 14 residues. Trimming stripped 0 bases from V and 6 bases from J, with 10 bases between. This CDR3 is CTCSADPGMNTLYF. The part of the CDR3 DNA that was read is TGCACCTGCAGTGCAGACCCAGGGATGAACACCTTGTAC.

Remarks on this clone: Each gene name is a mouse one. The CDR3 here is CASSFTGGTEVFF. Partial CDR3 DNA: TGTGCCAGCAGCTTCACAGGGGGCACAGAAGTCTTC. This chain links TRBV3 with TRBJ1-1; 8 nucleotides line up with TRBD1. Read coverage stops 1 residue before the CDR3 terminus; the germline J gene supplies the remainder. The CDR3 contains 13 residues. The V and J ends lost 3 bases and 4 bases, in that order; junction bases with no gene match: 1. Germline assignment: CDR1 SNHLY and CDR2 FYNGKV (reference sequence). Based on the CDR3 plus reference TRBV3 and TRBJ1-1, the full variable domain is GPKVLQIPSHQIIDMGQMVTLNCDPVSNHLYFYWYKQILGQQMEFLVNFYNGKVMEKSKLFKDQFSVERPDGSYFTLKIQPTALEDSAVYFCASSFTGGTEVFFGKGTRLTVV.

In regard to this clone: Mouse gene names apply. The read stops 1 residue short of the end of the CDR3; the missing end is completed from the germline J gene. The chain combines TRBV16 with TRBJ1-1; no clear D gene. The CDR3 length is 13 residues. The V gene's germline CDR1 is SGHSA and CDR2 FRNQAP. The V end was cut by 1 base, the J end by 1 base, with 4 bases between. This CDR3 is CASSLARNTEVFF. The CDR3 DNA, read in part, is TGTGCAAGCAGCTTAGCCAGAAACACAGAAGTCTTC.

Comments on this clone: The listed genes are named as in mouse. The read ends 1 residue early relative to the CDR3; the germline J gene fills the gap. The chain recombines TRBV16 with TRBJ2-7; tentative D call: TRBD2 (7 bases). In germline, CDR1 is SGHSA, CDR2 FRNQAP. This CDR3 has 14 residues. V gave up 0 bases and J gave up 3 bases, with 9 bases separating them. This chain's CDR3 is CASSLEGGLYEQYF. Incomplete CDR3 DNA: TGTGCAAGCAGCTTAGAGGGGGGCCTCTATGAACAGTAC. Together with reference TRBV16 and TRBJ2-7, the CDR3 gives the full variable domain: NAGVIQTPRHKVTGKGQEATLWCEPISGHSAVFWYRQTIVQGLEFLTYFRNQAPIDDSGMPKERFSAQMPNQSHSTLKIQSTQPQDSAVYLCASSLEGGLYEQYFGPGTRLTVL.

This clone was picked up a small number of times. Gene names and germline refer to mouse. The CDR3 extends 1 residue past the end of the read, so its final part is completed from the germline J gene. The rearrangement joins TRBV26 to TRBJ1-5; possibly TRBD1 for D (5 bases). Germline-derived CDR1 and CDR2 are KGHPV and FQNQEV (reference sequence). The CDR3 is made up of 14 amino acids. V was trimmed by 2 bases and J by 1 base, leaving 6 bases between them. The CDR3 loop reads CASSLPGNNQAPLF. CDR3 DNA (partial): TGTGCCAGCAGTCTGCCAGGGAACAACCAGGCTCCGCTT.

Turning to this clone: Germline and genes: mouse. The read ends 1 residue early relative to the CDR3; the germline J gene fills the gap. V usage is TRBV26 and J usage is TRBJ1-4; D remains ambiguous. V was shortened by 4 bases and J by 5 bases, with 5 bases between the two germline ends. The CDR3 extends over 12 amino acids. Germline V gene sequence: CDR1 KGHPV, CDR2 FQNQEV (reference sequence). The part of the CDR3 DNA that was read is TGTGCCAGCAGTCAGGGAAACGAAAGATTATTT. It is translated as CASSQGNERLF. The full CDR3 protein reads CASSQGNERLFF.

Comments on this clone: Gene names follow the mouse nomenclature. The CDR3 bases that were read are TGTGCCAGCAGTCTGACAGGGGGGTCTTCTGGAAATACGCTCTAT. Encoded protein: CASSLTGGSSGNTLY. The whole CDR3 protein reads CASSLTGGSSGNTLYF. This chain links TRBV26 with TRBJ1-3; 8 nucleotides match TRBD1. The observed sequence ends 1 residue before the CDR3 terminus, with the missing tail filled in from the germline J gene. There are 16 residues in the CDR3. The germline gives CDR1 KGHPV, CDR2 FQNQEV (reference sequence). V lost 2 bases and J lost 0; bases outside the gene matches: 3.

In the case of this clone: The germline and genes are mouse ones. Read coverage stops 1 residue before the CDR3 terminus; the germline J gene supplies the remainder. This chain links TRBV26 with TRBJ1-6, with unresolved D. TRBJ1-6 is identified as an open reading frame with a role that is uncertain. V was pared by 4 bases and J by 2 bases, with 6 bases between. This CDR3 spans 14 amino acids. The germline V gene encodes CDR1 KGHPV and CDR2 FQNQEV (reference sequence). The sequenced CDR3 bases are TGTGCCAGCAGTCCTCACACCTATAATTCGCCCCTCTAC. It is translated as CASSPHTYNSPLY. The whole CDR3 region reads CASSPHTYNSPLYF.

This clone was seen more than once but under ten times. Gene names refer to mouse genes. The read is 1 residue too short to cover the CDR3 end, so that end is filled in from the germline J gene. This chain uses TRBV13-2 with TRBJ2-5; 9 bases map to TRBD2. Germline trimming cut 0 bases from V and 5 bases from J; bases unmatched to any gene: 4. CDR1 NNHNN and CDR2 SYGAGS come from the germline V gene (reference sequence). The CDR3 has 15 residues. The sequenced part of the CDR3 DNA is TGTGCCAGCGGTGATGTTGGGGGGGCGCGAGACACCCAGTAC. It specifies CASGDVGGARDTQY. The CDR3, in full, reads CASGDVGGARDTQYF.